The T cell receptor beta chain under discussion was sequenced for a study of post-analysis software for immune sequencing data. The overall study: Multiple sclerosis in the patients followed relapsing-remitting, secondary progressive and progressive-relapsing courses.

Comments on this clonotype: Antigen specificity is unknown.

Included in the TCR beta cDNA libraries were unique molecular identifiers. Input populations of about 0.85 to 11 million T cells gave rise to approximately 480,000 cDNA molecules. TCRdb processed the PCR reads anew with MiXCR; each CDR3 protein has one entry. The table includes around 770,000 distinct CDR3 sequences, roughly 46% detected once. Study conclusions and caveats: TRBV segments more frequent in patients than in controls numbered five and included TRBV5-6, TRBV5-1 and TRBV20-1. Significantly decreased normalized Chao1 diversity was recorded for multiple sclerosis patients relative to controls. F-measure co-clustering was strong for batch-matched samples.

The CDR3 is made up of 13 amino acids. Trimming left V 8 bases short and J 1 base short, with 12 bases between. The V gene's germline CDR1 is SGHTA and CDR2 FQGNSA. This clonotype was obtained from a girl aged 5-17 years with multiple sclerosis. V usage is TRBV7-2 and J usage is TRBJ2-7, with D possibly being TRBD2 (5 bases). The sample was blood. CDR3 sequence (DNA): TGTGCCAGCGCGAGTAGCGTGTCCTACGAGCAGTACTTC. Translation: CASASSVSYEQYF.